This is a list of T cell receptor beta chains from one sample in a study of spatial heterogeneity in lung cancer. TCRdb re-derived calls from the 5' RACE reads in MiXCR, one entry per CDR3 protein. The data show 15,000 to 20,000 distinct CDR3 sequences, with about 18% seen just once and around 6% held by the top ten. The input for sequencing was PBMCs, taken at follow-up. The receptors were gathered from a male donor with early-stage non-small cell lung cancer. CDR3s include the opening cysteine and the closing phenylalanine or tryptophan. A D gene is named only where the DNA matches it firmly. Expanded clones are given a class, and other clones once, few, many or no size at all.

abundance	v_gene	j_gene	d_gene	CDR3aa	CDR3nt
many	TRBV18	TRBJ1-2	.	CASSRSPRVNDGYTF	TGTGCCAGCTCACGTAGTCCTCGAGTTAACGATGGCTACACCTTC
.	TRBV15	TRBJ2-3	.	CATSREVASADTQYF	TGTGCCACCAGCAGAGAAGTGGCTAGCGCAGATACGCAGTATTTT
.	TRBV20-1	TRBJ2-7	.	CSALWGYEQYF	TGCAGTGCCCTTTGGGGATACGAGCAGTACTTC
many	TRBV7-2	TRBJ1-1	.	CASRTQQGAVAEAFF	TGTGCCAGCAGGACCCAACAGGGTGCGGTCGCTGAAGCTTTCTTT
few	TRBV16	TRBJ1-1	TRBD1	CASSRTGGETEAFF	TGTGCCAGCAGCCGAACAGGGGGCGAAACTGAAGCTTTCTTT
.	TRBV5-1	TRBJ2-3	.	CASSLEGDTQYF	TGCGCCAGCAGCTTGGAGGGAGATACGCAGTATTTT
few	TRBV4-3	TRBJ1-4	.	CASSQDDKGGRATNEKLFF	TGCGCCAGCAGCCAAGATGATAAGGGTGGAAGGGCAACTAATGAAAAACTGTTTTTT
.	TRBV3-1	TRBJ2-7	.	CASSQGGFSYEQYF	TGTGCCAGCAGCCAAGGTGGTTTCTCCTACGAGCAGTACTTC
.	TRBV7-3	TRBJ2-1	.	CASSFGTWGEQFF	TGTGCCAGCAGCTTCGGGACGTGGGGTGAGCAGTTCTTC
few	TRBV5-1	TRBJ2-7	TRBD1	CASSVDRGFSYEQYF	TGCGCCAGCAGCGTTGACAGGGGGTTTTCCTACGAGCAGTACTTC